The source of this T cell receptor (beta chain) is a study of blood T cell repertoires in COVID-19. Study in general: Donors in the United States, Italy and Spain gave samples during acute or convalescent COVID-19. T cells, B-cell-depleted T cells, or PBMCs supplied cDNA or gDNA.

The CDR3 contains 16 residues. Germline V CDR1 and CDR2: SQVTM, ANQGSEA. Trimming removed 6 bases from V and 4 bases from J, with 24 bases in between. Per the original data handling: The assay estimated nucleated cells by amplifying reference gene primers. The repertoire was sequenced with immunoSEQ multiplex PCR; TCRdb's copy has only in-frame clones and lacks some. V, J and clone size were drawn from that table, and D and trimming were deduced from the DNA. The sample carries 200,000 to 250,000 clones, about four fifths recorded once. The gene calls are TRBV29-1 and TRBJ1-2; D may be TRBD1 (5 bases). Sequenced material: peripheral blood. This clonotype originated in an elderly man with acute or convalescent COVID-19. CDR3 amino acids: CSVRQPAARASYGYTF. The CDR3 nucleotides are TGCAGCGTGAGACAACCGGCCGCCAGGGCAAGCTATGGCTACACCTTC.